This TCR beta chain derives from a study of shared clonotypes between healthy human individuals. As for the study in general: The cohort had two women and a few men, ages 18 to 49. Study-level results: The study found about 5% of naive CD4 clonotypes shared across several donors. Sequencing depth was predicted to influence how clonotypes are shared among donors.

In replicate PCRs of sorted subsets, roughly 210 ng DNA, about 30,000 T cell genomes, was used. TCRdb's table, derived via immunoSEQ multiplex PCR, lists solely in-frame clones and lacks some. In the table there are some 980,000 clones, about 80% of which are singletons. The V end was cut by 5 bases, the J end by 3 bases, with 16 bases between. The germline V gene has CDR1 MNHEY and CDR2 SMNVEV (reference sequence). The CDR3 contains 15 residues. On this clone itself: What it recognizes is unknown.

The V and J genes are TRBV27 and TRBJ1-1; no reliable D call. Sequenced input: memory CD4+ T cells sorted from blood. Subset: CD45RA-negative fraction. The receptor was isolated from a man aged 18 to 30 in good health. The DNA of the CDR3 is TGTGCCAGCAGTACCCCACGGGGTTCGGACACTGAAGCTTTCTTT. Its protein is CASSTPRGSDTEAFF.